This is a list of T cell receptor beta chains from one sample in a study of blood T cells in healthy people across ages. TCRdb itself ran the 5' RACE reads through MiXCR, one entry per CDR3 protein. The data contain roughly 790,000 distinct CDR3 sequences, roughly two fifths of them singletons. Material: blood. Receptors were obtained from a woman aged 55-70 years in good health. Both conserved end residues are part of each CDR3. The order of the fields is J gene, V gene, clone size, D gene, CDR3 protein, CDR3 DNA. A D gene is named only where the DNA matches it firmly. Clone size is given for some rows only: seen once, a few or many times, or a class if the clone is expanded.

J: TRBJ2-7
V: TRBV11-2
size: many
D: .
CDR3: CASSLGTNEQYF
DNA: TGTGCCAGCAGCTTAGGGACAAATGAGCAGTACTTC

J: TRBJ2-1
V: TRBV5-1
size: few
D: TRBD1
CDR3: CASSFRDRAINEQFF
DNA: TGCGCCAGCAGCTTTCGGGACAGGGCCATCAATGAGCAGTTCTTC

J: TRBJ2-7
V: TRBV2
size: .
D: TRBD1
CDR3: CASTLQETGGAREYF
DNA: TGTGCCAGCACCCTACAAGAGACAGGGGGGGCACGGGAGTACTTC

J: TRBJ1-5
V: TRBV10-3
size: few
D: TRBD1
CDR3: CAISIDREGQPQHF
DNA: TGTGCCATCAGTATCGACAGGGAGGGACAGCCCCAGCATTTT

J: TRBJ1-4
V: TRBV7-9
size: .
D: .
CDR3: CASSLQQEGANEKLFF
DNA: TGTGCCAGCAGCCTACAACAGGAAGGGGCTAATGAAAAACTGTTTTTT

J: TRBJ2-7
V: TRBV4-1
size: .
D: TRBD2
CDR3: CASSHPGLGDYEQYF
DNA: TGCGCCAGCAGCCATCCGGGACTAGGTGACTACGAGCAGTACTTC

J: TRBJ1-5
V: TRBV6-1
size: once
D: .
CDR3: CASSEGPNINQPQHF
DNA: TGTGCCAGCAGTGAAGGACCGAATATCAATCAGCCCCAGCATTTT

J: TRBJ2-7
V: TRBV11-2
size: .
D: .
CDR3: CASSNRWEQYF
DNA: TGTGCCAGCAGCAACCGTTGGGAGCAGTACTTC

J: TRBJ1-2
V: TRBV12-3/TRBV12-4
size: .
D: .
CDR3: CASSVEPGYGYTF
DNA: TGTGCCAGCAGTGTAGAGCCTGGTTATGGCTACACCTTC

J: TRBJ1-2
V: TRBV18
size: .
D: .
CDR3: CASSPTDPNYGYTF
DNA: TGTGCCAGCTCACCAACAGACCCAAACTATGGCTACACCTTC

J: TRBJ1-1
V: TRBV6-2/TRBV6-3
size: few
D: .
CDR3: CASTGLTNPILGDTEAFF
DNA: TGTGCCAGCACCGGACTGACAAACCCGATCTTGGGGGACACTGAAGCTTTCTTT

J: TRBJ1-5
V: TRBV6-1
size: .
D: .
CDR3: CASSELRPESNQPQHF
DNA: TGTGCCAGCAGTGAGTTACGTCCCGAAAGCAATCAGCCCCAGCATTTT

J: TRBJ2-1
V: TRBV7-2
size: .
D: TRBD2
CDR3: CASSLAGGDHEQFF
DNA: TGTGCCAGCAGCTTAGCCGGGGGGGACCATGAGCAGTTCTTC

J: TRBJ2-5
V: TRBV7-9
size: .
D: .
CDR3: CASSPPALEKQETQYF
DNA: TGTGCCAGCAGCCCCCCCGCCCTAGAAAAGCAAGAGACCCAGTACTTC

J: TRBJ2-5
V: TRBV7-9
size: .
D: TRBD2
CDR3: CASSRGTSGRFQYF
DNA: TGTGCCAGCAGCCGAGGGACTAGCGGGAGGTTCCAGTACTTC

J: TRBJ2-3
V: TRBV7-6
size: .
D: .
CDR3: CASSRLSEGFSTDTQYF
DNA: TGTGCCAGCAGCCGTTTGTCGGAGGGATTTAGTACAGATACGCAGTATTTT

J: TRBJ2-5
V: TRBV10-3
size: .
D: TRBD2
CDR3: CAITHSGGQETQYF
DNA: TGTGCCATCACCCATAGCGGGGGCCAAGAGACCCAGTACTTC

J: TRBJ2-1
V: TRBV7-3
size: few
D: .
CDR3: CASSLTKADVEQFF
DNA: TGTGCCAGCAGCTTAACGAAGGCTGATGTTGAGCAGTTCTTC

J: TRBJ2-3
V: TRBV29-1
size: .
D: TRBD2
CDR3: CSVRGASGVGGTDTQYF
DNA: TGCAGCGTTCGGGGGGCTAGCGGGGTCGGGGGGACAGATACGCAGTATTTT

J: TRBJ2-1
V: TRBV4-2
size: few
D: .
CDR3: CASSQGDSSANNEQFF
DNA: TGTGCCAGCAGCCAAGGCGACTCAAGCGCAAACAATGAGCAGTTCTTC

J: TRBJ2-1
V: TRBV7-9
size: .
D: .
CDR3: CASSLDPGGQETQFF
DNA: TGTGCCAGCAGCTTAGATCCCGGGGGGCAGGAGACCCAGTTCTTC

J: TRBJ2-3
V: TRBV29-1
size: .
D: .
CDR3: CSTRTDGTDTQYF
DNA: TGCAGCACACGGACCGACGGCACAGATACGCAGTATTTT

J: TRBJ2-1
V: TRBV20-1
size: .
D: .
CDR3: CSAAGPRDDNEQFF
DNA: TGCAGTGCGGCGGGCCCTCGGGATGACAATGAGCAGTTCTTC

J: TRBJ2-3
V: TRBV10-3
size: many
D: TRBD2
CDR3: CAISSSGGAQDTQYF
DNA: TGTGCCATCAGTTCGAGCGGGGGGGCCCAAGATACGCAGTATTTT

J: TRBJ2-2
V: TRBV7-2
size: few
D: TRBD2
CDR3: CASSLGLAAAFTGELFF
DNA: TGTGCCAGCAGCTTAGGACTAGCGGCGGCTTTCACCGGGGAGCTGTTTTTT

J: TRBJ2-7
V: TRBV5-6
size: few
D: .
CDR3: CASSFTSREPYEQYF
DNA: TGTGCCAGCAGCTTTACCTCCAGGGAACCCTACGAGCAGTACTTC

J: TRBJ2-1
V: TRBV2
size: .
D: TRBD2
CDR3: CASLTSESYNEQFF
DNA: TGTGCCAGTCTGACTAGCGAATCCTACAATGAGCAGTTCTTC

J: TRBJ2-1
V: TRBV29-1
size: many
D: TRBD2
CDR3: CSGTTSGRGNEQFF
DNA: TGCAGCGGGACGACTAGCGGGAGGGGGAATGAGCAGTTCTTC

J: TRBJ1-1
V: TRBV6-2/TRBV6-3
size: few
D: .
CDR3: CASSYVVGNTEAFF
DNA: TGTGCCAGCAGTTACGTGGTAGGGAACACTGAAGCTTTCTTT

J: TRBJ2-7
V: TRBV20-1
size: few
D: TRBD1
CDR3: CSAPRPGTVYRQTYEQYF
DNA: TGCAGTGCGCCTAGACCAGGGACAGTTTATCGCCAAACCTACGAGCAGTACTTC

J: TRBJ1-1
V: TRBV25-1
size: .
D: .
CDR3: CASSPPGSMNTEAFF
DNA: TGTGCCAGCAGTCCTCCGGGGAGCATGAACACTGAAGCTTTCTTT

J: TRBJ2-7
V: TRBV28
size: .
D: TRBD2
CDR3: CATQARLAASYEQYF
DNA: TGTGCCACCCAGGCCCGACTAGCGGCCTCCTACGAGCAGTACTTC

J: TRBJ1-2
V: TRBV5-5
size: few
D: .
CDR3: CASSPQTETILANYGYTF
DNA: TGTGCCAGCAGCCCACAGACAGAAACCATTTTAGCTAACTATGGCTACACCTTC

J: TRBJ1-2
V: TRBV6-1
size: few
D: TRBD1
CDR3: CASSPPGQGFGNYGYTF
DNA: TGTGCCAGCAGTCCCCCGGGACAGGGGTTCGGCAACTATGGCTACACCTTC

J: TRBJ2-7
V: TRBV27
size: few
D: TRBD1
CDR3: CASSLFPPGQGNHEQYF
DNA: TGTGCCAGCAGTTTATTTCCCCCGGGACAGGGGAACCACGAGCAGTACTTC

J: TRBJ2-3
V: TRBV7-9
size: once
D: .
CDR3: CASSLLVGIADTQYF
DNA: TGTGCCAGCAGCTTGCTGGTTGGGATCGCAGATACGCAGTATTTT

J: TRBJ1-1
V: TRBV4-2
size: .
D: .
CDR3: CASSQGLGRNTEAFF
DNA: TGTGCCAGCAGCCAAGGTCTGGGGCGGAACACTGAAGCTTTCTTT

J: TRBJ1-2
V: TRBV6-5
size: many
D: TRBD1
CDR3: CASSRDRDNYGYTF
DNA: TGTGCCAGCAGCCGGGACAGGGATAACTATGGCTACACCTTC

J: TRBJ2-3
V: TRBV20-1
size: .
D: TRBD1
CDR3: CSARDRGQNTQYF
DNA: TGCAGTGCTAGAGACAGGGGGCAAAATACGCAGTATTTT

J: TRBJ2-1
V: TRBV5-5
size: .
D: .
CDR3: CASSLGRTLFNEQFF
DNA: TGTGCCAGCAGCTTGGGCAGGACTCTCTTCAATGAGCAGTTCTTC

J: TRBJ2-5
V: TRBV5-1
size: few
D: .
CDR3: CASSFNSQETQYF
DNA: TGCGCCAGCAGCTTCAATAGTCAAGAGACCCAGTACTTC

J: TRBJ2-7
V: TRBV7-2
size: many
D: .
CDR3: CASSLAQDYEQYF
DNA: TGTGCCAGCAGCTTAGCGCAAGACTACGAGCAGTACTTC

J: TRBJ1-2
V: TRBV3-1
size: .
D: .
CDR3: CARPRYGYTF
DNA: TGTGCCAGACCACGTTATGGCTACACCTTC

J: TRBJ2-5
V: TRBV7-2
size: .
D: .
CDR3: CASSLIVGTPEGEQYF
DNA: TGTGCCAGCAGCCTTATAGTCGGGACGCCCGAGGGTGAGCAGTACTTC

J: TRBJ2-1
V: TRBV20-1
size: .
D: .
CDR3: CSARGALLYNEQFF
DNA: TGCAGTGCCCGAGGGGCCCTTCTCTACAATGAGCAGTTCTTC

J: TRBJ2-7
V: TRBV6-5
size: .
D: .
CDR3: CASSNPQGSYF
DNA: TGTGCCAGCAGTAACCCCCAGGGTTCGTACTTC